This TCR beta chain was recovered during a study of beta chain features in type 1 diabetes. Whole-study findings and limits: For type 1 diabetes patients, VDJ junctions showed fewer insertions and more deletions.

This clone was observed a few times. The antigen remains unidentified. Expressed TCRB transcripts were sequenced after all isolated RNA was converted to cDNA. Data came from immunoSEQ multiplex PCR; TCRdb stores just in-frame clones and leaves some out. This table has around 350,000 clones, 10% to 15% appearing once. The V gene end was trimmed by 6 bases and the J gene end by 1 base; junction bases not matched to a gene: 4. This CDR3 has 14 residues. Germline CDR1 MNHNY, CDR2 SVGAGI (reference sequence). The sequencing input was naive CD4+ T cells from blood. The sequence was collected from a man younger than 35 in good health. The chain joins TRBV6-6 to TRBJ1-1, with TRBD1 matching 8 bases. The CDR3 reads CASSPGGSNTEAFF. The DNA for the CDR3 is TGTGCCAGCAGCCCAGGGGGCTCGAACACTGAAGCTTTCTTT.